This T cell receptor beta chain emerged from a study of OX40 agonist ivuxolimab in advanced cancers. This CDR3 contains 16 residues. The trim removed 5 bases at V and 5 bases at J, leaving 10 bases unmatched. From germline, CDR1 is MNHNY and CDR2 SVGAGI (reference sequence). Clones were read by immunoSEQ multiplex PCR, and TCRdb kept only the in-frame ones, dropping some. The sample carries some 47,000 clones, 75% to 85% recorded once. This sequence originates from an adult with an advanced solid tumor such as melanoma, head and neck, liver or kidney cancer. V and J are TRBV6-6 and TRBJ2-2; 8 bases fit TRBD1. The material was CD4+ or CD8+ T cells sorted from blood, obtained in a trial of the OX40 agonist ivuxolimab. Here the CDR3 reads CASSQGQGPSTGELFF. The CDR3 bases are TGTGCCAGCAGTCAAGGACAGGGCCCGAGTACCGGGGAGCTGTTTTTT.